Listed below are T cell receptor beta chains from one sample, sequenced in a study of blood T cell repertoires in COVID-19. Assay used: immunoSEQ multiplex PCR; TCRdb lists only in-frame clones, some missing. The sample consists of 50,000 to 55,000 clones, roughly nine tenths of them appearing once. Sample: peripheral blood. Receptors originate from a human donor with active COVID-19. The donor label of this sample is uncertain. Each CDR3 is given with its conserved first and last residue. A D gene is named only where the DNA matches it firmly. Some rows mark clone size as missing; the rest say once, few, many or name a class of expanded clone.

J	D	V	size	CDR3	DNA
TRBJ2-7	TRBD1	TRBV27	few	CASSLSRRGDRATYEQYF	TGTGCCAGCAGTTTATCTCGAAGAGGGGACAGAGCTACCTACGAGCAGTACTTC
TRBJ2-3	.	TRBV5-6	.	CASSSGGLAAADTQYF	TGTGCCAGCAGCTCCGGGGGGCTAGCGGCGGCAGATACGCAGTATTTT
TRBJ1-3	TRBD1	TRBV18	few	CASSPFGRQGATSSGNTIYF	TGTGCCAGCTCACCCTTCGGGAGACAGGGGGCGACCAGCTCTGGAAACACCATATATTTT
TRBJ2-3	.	TRBV24-1	.	CATSSGETASTDTQYF	TGTGCCACCAGTTCCGGGGAGACGGCTAGCACAGATACGCAGTATTTT
TRBJ2-7	TRBD2	TRBV3-1/TRBV3-2	few	CASSPEGGGARYEQYF	TGTGCCAGCAGCCCGGAGGGCGGGGGGGCTCGCTACGAGCAGTACTTC
TRBJ1-2	.	TRBV6-6	.	CASSATGYDGYTF	TGTGCCAGCAGTGCCACAGGGTACGATGGCTACACCTTC
TRBJ1-1	TRBD1	TRBV7-9	.	CASSLGLGGQGEAFF	TGTGCCAGCAGCTTAGGTCTCGGCGGACAGGGGGAAGCTTTCTTT
TRBJ2-6	TRBD1	TRBV5-4	once	CASSSGAGTGLGANVLTF	TGTGCCAGCAGCTCCGGTGCCGGGACAGGGTTAGGGGCCAACGTCCTGACTTTC
TRBJ2-1	TRBD2	TRBV6-5	.	CASRSGTSGRNEQFF	TGTGCCAGCAGATCCGGGACTAGCGGGCGGAATGAGCAGTTCTTC
TRBJ2-3	TRBD2	TRBV7-9	.	CASSPRAGVADTQYF	TGTGCCAGCAGCCCTCGAGCGGGGGTCGCAGATACGCAGTATTTT
TRBJ2-1	TRBD2	TRBV20-1	.	CSAGEQGLNNEQFF	TGCAGTGCTGGTGAGCAGGGACTAAACAATGAGCAGTTCTTC
TRBJ2-1	TRBD2	TRBV7-9	.	CASSLAGLAGESSYNEQFF	TGTGCCAGCAGCTTAGCAGGACTAGCGGGGGAGAGCTCCTACAATGAGCAGTTCTTC
TRBJ2-3	TRBD2	TRBV7-3	.	CASSLGYGGAGDTQYF	TGTGCCAGCAGCCTAGGGTACGGGGGGGCCGGTGATACGCAGTATTTT
TRBJ2-3	TRBD2	TRBV6-5	few	CASSLAGGPTDTQYF	TGTGCCAGCAGTCTAGCGGGGGGACCCACAGATACGCAGTATTTT
TRBJ2-7	.	TRBV11-2	.	CASSSSGNHNEQYF	TGTGCCAGCAGCTCCTCCGGGAACCACAACGAGCAGTACTTC
TRBJ2-5	.	TRBV19	.	CASREKVKETQYF	TGTGCCAGTCGGGAGAAGGTTAAAGAGACCCAGTACTTC
TRBJ1-2	.	TRBV18	.	CASSPAQEANYGYTF	TGTGCCAGCTCACCCGCGCAAGAAGCTAACTATGGCTACACCTTC
TRBJ2-2	.	TRBV5-1	.	CASSLARPNTGELFF	TGCGCCAGCAGCTTGGCCAGGCCGAACACCGGGGAGCTGTTTTTT
TRBJ1-6	.	TRBV7-2	.	CASTASRGRNSPLHF	TGTGCCAGCACGGCCTCCAGGGGTCGTAATTCACCCCTCCACTTT
TRBJ1-5	.	TRBV6-5	few	CASTPGAGREGPQHF	TGTGCCAGCACCCCCGGGGCAGGGCGGGAAGGGCCCCAGCATTTT
TRBJ1-2	.	TRBV2	once	CASSVDSPSIYGYTF	TGTGCCAGCAGTGTAGACAGCCCAAGCATATATGGCTACACCTTC
TRBJ2-7	TRBD1	TRBV4-2	.	CASSQNPGQYYEQYF	TGTGCCAGCAGCCAGAACCCGGGACAGTACTACGAGCAGTACTTC
TRBJ1-2	.	TRBV6-5	.	CASSGWGDLGGYTF	TGTGCCAGCAGCGGGTGGGGGGATTTAGGTGGCTACACCTTC